Following are 21 T cell receptor beta chains from one sample sequenced in a study of shared clonotypes between healthy human individuals. Data came from immunoSEQ multiplex PCR; TCRdb stores just in-frame clones and leaves some out. This sample carries around 200,000 clones, 60% to 75% of them seen once, and the ten largest clones take about 9.4%. Sequencing used memory CD4+ T cells sorted from blood. Sample subset: CD45RA-negative fraction. These receptors were obtained from a man under 40 in good health.

This clone has just one count. This chain joins TRBV7-8 and TRBJ2-3, with 8 bases fitting TRBD2. J gave up 4 bases and V 3 bases, and 12 bases lay outside the gene matches. The CDR3 length is 17 residues. Germline V gene sequence: CDR1 SGHVS, CDR2 FQNEAQ. The CDR3 nucleotides read TGTGCCAGCAGCTTGGTTATGGCGGGAGGCCAAGCAGATACGCAGTATTTT. It is translated as CASSLVMAGGQADTQYF.

About this clone itself: Other DNA sequences in the sample encode the same CDR3. The rearrangement links TRBV5-4 to TRBJ2-5; D remains ambiguous. The V end was cut by 0 bases, the J end by 3 bases, with 6 bases between. Germline V gene data show CDR1 as SGHNT and CDR2 as YYREEE (reference sequence). The CDR3 is 13 amino acids. CDR3 protein: CASSLDSKETQYF. The CDR3 DNA reads TGTGCCAGCAGCTTGGACAGCAAAGAGACCCAGTACTTC.

This clone showed up just once. The chain joins TRBV28 to TRBJ2-7; D is possibly TRBD2 (5 bases). Trimming pared 1 base from V and 0 bases from J, leaving 7 bases between. The germline gives CDR1 MDHEN, CDR2 SYDVKM. The CDR3 sequence is 14 residues long. The CDR3 region is CASSLYGGSYEQYF. The CDR3 DNA is TGTGCCAGCAGTTTATACGGAGGCTCCTACGAGCAGTACTTC.

This chain joins TRBV6-4 and TRBJ1-1; unclear D gene. The ends were cut back, 5 bases at V and 2 bases at J, with 9 bases in the middle. CDR3 length: 13 amino acids. The germline CDR1 and CDR2 sequences are MRHNA and SNTAGT. CDR3 sequence: CASSTEINTEAFF. CDR3 nucleotide sequence: TGTGCCAGCAGTACAGAAATCAACACTGAAGCTTTCTTT.

V usage is TRBV16 and J usage is TRBJ2-3, with D uncertain. This CDR3 is 15 amino acids long. CDR1 and CDR2 (germline): KGHSY, FQNENV. V was cut by 3 bases and J by 2 bases, with 12 bases left in between. CDR3: CASSQWASLTDTQYF. Written as DNA, the CDR3 is TGTGCCAGCAGCCAGTGGGCCAGCCTCACAGATACGCAGTATTTT.

The J gene is TRBJ2-2, the V gene TRBV11-3, with D unresolved. This CDR3 has 14 amino acids. Per the germline V gene, CDR1 is SGHNT and CDR2 is YENEEA. V dropped 1 base and J dropped 4 bases, with 7 bases sitting between them. Here the CDR3 DNA reads TGTGCCAGCAGCTTAGTAACAGCCACCGGGGAGCTGTTTTTT. Residues: CASSLVTATGELFF. The full variable domain, its missing parts supplied by reference TRBV11-3 and TRBJ2-2, is EAGVVQSPRYKIIEKKQPVAFWCNPISGHNTLYWYLQNLGQGPELLIRYENEEAVDDSQLPKDRFSAERLKGVDSTLKIQPAELGDSAVYLCASSLVTATGELFFGEGSRLTVL.

The chain is built from TRBV7-8 and TRBJ2-2; D uncertain. Germline values: CDR1 SGHVS, CDR2 FQNEAQ. There are 14 residues in the CDR3. V lost 0 bases and J 6 bases, leaving 8 bases between the germline ends. For the CDR3, the DNA is TGTGCCAGCAGCTTAGCCCGGGCCGCCGGGGAGCTGTTTTTT. Translating it yields CASSLARAAGELFF.

V usage is TRBV19 and J usage is TRBJ2-5; D uncertain. Germline V gives CDR1 LNHDA, CDR2 SQIVND (reference sequence). The CDR3 covers 16 residues. The ends were cut back, 3 bases at V and 4 bases at J, with 18 bases in the middle. In nucleotides, the CDR3 is TGTGCCAGTAGTATTACGAGCACGGCGTCGGGAGAGACCCAGTACTTC. It encodes CASSITSTASGETQYF. The full variable domain, rest sourced from reference TRBV19 and TRBJ2-5, is DGGITQSPKYLFRKEGQNVTLSCEQNLNHDAMYWYRQDPGQGLRLIYYSQIVNDFQKGDIAEGYSVSREKKESFPLTVTSAQKNPTAFYLCASSITSTASGETQYFGPGTRLLVL.

The gene calls are TRBV14 and TRBJ2-7; D gene uncertain. Germline CDR1 reads SGHDN; CDR2 reads FVKESK. The CDR3 is made up of 13 amino acids. With 4 bases removed from V and 6 bases from J, the gap between germline ends came to 13 bases. CDR3 in amino acids: CASSLNHLLEQYF. The CDR3, as DNA: TGTGCCAGCAGCCTGAACCACCTCCTCGAGCAGTACTTC.

This sequence joins TRBV5-5 and TRBJ1-2; unclear D gene. Germline lookup yields CDR1 SGHKS and CDR2 YYEKEE (reference sequence). CDR3 length: 14 residues. V was shortened by 4 bases and J by 0 bases, with 10 bases between the two germline ends. As DNA, the CDR3 is TGTGCCAGCAGCGCGGACCTGTCTAACTATGGCTACACCTTC. Its translation is CASSADLSNYGYTF.

This clone was observed a single time. The chain joins TRBV9 to TRBJ2-7; tentatively, D is TRBD1 or TRBD2 (5 bases each). Per germline, CDR1 SGDLS and CDR2 YYNGEE. V lost 0 bases, J lost 2 bases, and 12 bases lay in between. This CDR3 spans 15 amino acids. The CDR3 region has the DNA TGTGCCAGCAGCGTAGAGGGGACGCAGCCCTACGAGCAGTACTTC. It specifies CASSVEGTQPYEQYF.

The CDR3 DNA reads TGCGCCAGCAGCTTAAAGAGCTCTGGGGCCAACGTCCTGACTTTC. Its translation is CASSLKSSGANVLTF. The rearrangement links TRBV5-1 to TRBJ2-6; D gene uncertain. Germline CDR1 and CDR2: SGHRS and YFSETQ. This CDR3 has 15 amino acids. Deletions cut 2 bases from V and 0 bases from J, with 6 bases between.

CDR3 region: CASSHTGDRGQPQHF. The CDR3 nucleotides are TGCGCCAGCAGCCACACAGGGGATAGAGGTCAGCCCCAGCATTTT. The rearrangement links TRBV4-1 to TRBJ1-5, with 7 bases matching TRBD1. The germline V gene has CDR1 MGHRA and CDR2 YSYEKL. With 3 bases clipped from V and 6 bases from J, the junction kept 8 bases outside the gene matches. The CDR3 is 15 residues long.

The V gene is TRBV6-1, the J gene TRBJ1-2; TRBD1 agrees at 7 bases. V was clipped by 6 bases and J by 0 bases; unmatched bases: 4. This CDR3 contains 14 residues. Germline CDR1 reads MNHNS; CDR2 reads SASEGT. The CDR3 DNA sequence: TGTGCCAGCAGCCCGGACAGGACTAACTATGGCTACACCTTC. This gives the protein CASSPDRTNYGYTF.

V gene TRBV4-2 combines with J gene TRBJ2-6; D is undetermined. This CDR3 region has 17 residues. V was pared by 0 bases and J by 0 bases, with 9 bases between. The germline V gene has CDR1 LGHNA and CDR2 YNFKEQ. The CDR3 DNA sequence: TGTGCCAGCAGCCAAGAAAGGTGGCGCTCTGGGGCCAACGTCCTGACTTTC. Translation gives CASSQERWRSGANVLTF.

This clone was recorded only once. The chain couples TRBV29-1 to TRBJ1-2; D is undetermined. The CDR3 spans 11 residues. The germline V and J ends were trimmed by 1 base and 4 bases, with 4 bases remaining between them. Germline values: CDR1 SQVTM, CDR2 ANQGSEA. The CDR3 DNA is TGCAGCGTTGAAGCGGCCTATGGCTACACCTTC. Its translation is CSVEAAYGYTF.

There are many counts of this clone. This rearrangement joins TRBV28 to TRBJ2-7; tentative D call: TRBD1 (6 bases). The CDR3 extends over 15 amino acids. Germline CDR1 is MDHEN and CDR2 is SYDVKM. The V end was cut by 5 bases, the J end by 2 bases, with 16 bases between. The CDR3 loop reads CASSGRARGPYEQYF. In nucleotides, the CDR3 is TGTGCCAGCAGTGGCCGGGCCAGGGGCCCCTACGAGCAGTACTTC.

V is TRBV6-1 and J is TRBJ1-1; TRBD1 might be the D (5 bases). This CDR3 is built from 12 residues. The germline CDR1 and CDR2 sequences are MNHNS and SASEGT. Trimming removed 9 bases from V and 0 bases from J, with 8 bases in between. CDR3 nucleotides: TGTGCCAGTACAGGTATGAACACTGAAGCTTTCTTT. This codes for CASTGMNTEAFF.

With regard to this clone: The junction shows a germline mismatch at one end, possibly a read error. The rearrangement uses TRBV29-1 and TRBJ2-3; D is undetermined. The CDR3 covers 11 residues. Germline lookup yields CDR1 SQVTM and CDR2 ANQGSEA. The CDR3 is CSVVVGDMQYF. The CDR3 DNA is TGCAGCGTTGTAGTAGGAGATATGCAGTATTTT.

The chain couples TRBV5-1 to TRBJ2-1; the D gene is possibly TRBD2 (6 bases). There are 16 residues in the CDR3. From germline, CDR1 is SGHRS and CDR2 YFSETQ. V was clipped by 3 bases and J by 7 bases, with 20 bases between them. In nucleotides, the CDR3 is TGCGCCAGCAGCTGGAACCCCGGACTAAGTACGAATGAGCAGTTCTTC. It translates to CASSWNPGLSTNEQFF. Together with reference TRBV5-1 and TRBJ2-1, the CDR3 gives the full variable domain: KAGVTQTPRYLIKTRGQQVTLSCSPISGHRSVSWYQQTPGQGLQFLFEYFSETQRNKGNFPGRFSGRQFSNSRSEMNVSTLELGDSALYLCASSWNPGLSTNEQFFGPGTRLTVL.

In this sample, this clone turned up a few times. In DNA, the CDR3 is TGTGCCAGCAGTGGGAGACTAGGATTAACCGGGGAGCTGTTTTTT. Protein: CASSGRLGLTGELFF. This rearrangement joins TRBV25-1 to TRBJ2-2, with a possible D match to TRBD2 (6 bases). The CDR3 covers 15 residues. Germline CDR1 MGHDK, CDR2 SYGVNS. Trimming stripped 4 bases from V and 5 bases from J, with 14 bases between.